This is a list of T cell receptor beta chains from one sample in a study of shared clonotypes between healthy human individuals. TCRdb keeps only in-frame clones here, not all; method: immunoSEQ multiplex PCR. The sample includes about 2.2 million clones, about 92% of them seen just once. Sequenced material: naive CD8+ T cells from PBMCs. The receptor source for this set is a man between 18 and 29 years old in good health. Some clones in this sample may be carry-over from other donors' samples. The CDR3 runs from the conserved cysteine through the conserved F or W. A D gene is named only where the DNA matches it firmly. Clone size is shown for a subset of rows, as once, few, many or a class of expanded clone.

cdr3_nt	cdr3_aa	d_call	clone_size	v_call	j_call
TGTGCCAGTAGTATAGGGGTTGGTCCCTCCTACGAGCAGTACTTC	CASSIGVGPSYEQYF	.	.	TRBV19	TRBJ2-7
TGTGCCAGTAGTACCCGAGAGGGCAATCAGCCCCAGCATTTT	CASSTREGNQPQHF	.	.	TRBV19	TRBJ1-5
TGTGCCAGCAGCTTTAGAGGGGACAGGCGGACCTACGAGCAGTACTTC	CASSFRGDRRTYEQYF	TRBD1	few	TRBV11-2	TRBJ2-7
TGCGCCAGCAGCCAAGGCCAGGGGAATCAGCCCCAGCATTTT	CASSQGQGNQPQHF	.	.	TRBV4-1	TRBJ1-5
TGTGCCAGCAGTTCCCACAGGGGCGCAAGCTCCTACGAGCAGTACTTC	CASSSHRGASSYEQYF	TRBD1	.	TRBV6-5	TRBJ2-7
TGCAGCGGATACAGGACCGGGGAGCTGTTTTTT	CSGYRTGELFF	.	.	TRBV29-1	TRBJ2-2
TGTGCCAGCATGCAGGCACCGAACACCGGGGAGCTGTTTTTT	CASMQAPNTGELFF	.	.	TRBV5-8	TRBJ2-2
TGTGCCAGCAGCTTGGGTCAAGGGAGCAATCAGCCCCAGCATTTT	CASSLGQGSNQPQHF	.	.	TRBV5-5	TRBJ1-5
TGCGCCAGCAGCTTGCTTTCTGAGAACACCGGGGAGCTGTTTTTT	CASSLLSENTGELFF	.	.	TRBV5-1	TRBJ2-2
TGTGCCAGCAGCAACCATGAGGACTATGGCTACACCTTC	CASSNHEDYGYTF	.	.	TRBV27	TRBJ1-2
TGTGCCAGCAGCTTAGATCGGTCAGGGAGGTATTTT	CASSLDRSGRYF	.	.	TRBV11-2	TRBJ2-3
TGTGCCACCAGCCAATCCCCGACGGAAAATCAGCCCCAGCATTTT	CATSQSPTENQPQHF	.	once	TRBV15	TRBJ1-5
TGTGCCAGCAGTCCTTTAGCGGATACCTACGAGCAGTACTTC	CASSPLADTYEQYF	.	.	TRBV6-5	TRBJ2-7
TGTGCCAGCGGCGGATCACCAAGCCAGGTTCCGTACACAGATACGCAGTATTTT	CASGGSPSQVPYTDTQYF	.	.	TRBV11-2	TRBJ2-3
TGTGCCAGCAGCCTAAACAGGGAAACTGGAAACACCATATATTTT	CASSLNRETGNTIYF	.	.	TRBV13	TRBJ1-3
TGTGCCAGCAGACTACTACTAGCGGGAGGGCCAAAGGCCACAGATACGCAGTATTTT	CASRLLLAGGPKATDTQYF	TRBD2	.	TRBV28	TRBJ2-3
TGCGCCAGCAGCCAAGTTACAGTTTCCAACTACGAGCAGTACTTC	CASSQVTVSNYEQYF	.	.	TRBV4-1	TRBJ2-7
TGTGCCAGCAGTCTTCGATCTAACTATGGCTACACCTTC	CASSLRSNYGYTF	.	.	TRBV27	TRBJ1-2
TGTGCCAGCTCCAGCACTGAAGCTTTCTTT	CASSSTEAFF	.	.	TRBV6-1	TRBJ1-1
TGTGCCACCGGGCAGACGAACGAGCAGTACTTC	CATGQTNEQYF	.	.	TRBV15	TRBJ2-7
TGTGCCAGCAGTGTCGGGACAGGGGAAGGGAATGAGCAGTTCTTC	CASSVGTGEGNEQFF	TRBD1	.	TRBV6-4	TRBJ2-1